The text below deals with one TCR beta chain. This entry comes from a study of blood T cell repertoires in COVID-19. Study-level background: There were acute and convalescent COVID-19 samples, and they came from the United States, Italy and Spain. Sample material is recorded as cDNA or gDNA derived from T cells, B-cell-depleted T cells, or PBMCs.

How the authors handled the data: Estimation of nucleated cell counts was performed using reference gene primer amplification. The table came from immunoSEQ multiplex PCR; TCRdb's copy has only in-frame clones and leaves some out. Clone size and the V and J calls come from that table; the DNA yielded D and trimming. The sample lists roughly 170,000 clones; approximately 87% were seen once. The germline V gene has CDR1 MNHEY and CDR2 SVGEGT. V gave up 6 bases and J gave up 4 bases, with 13 bases separating them. This CDR3 contains 14 residues. Sequenced: peripheral blood. V gene TRBV6-2 or TRBV6-3 combines with J gene TRBJ1-3; D uncertain. The TCR was taken from a woman aged 18-35 years who had recovered from COVID-19. The CDR3 region has the DNA TGTGCCAGCAGCCGAGGCCGAATAGGAAACACCATATATTTT. It yields the protein CASSRGRIGNTIYF.